The rows below give T cell receptor beta chains drawn from one sample of a study of blood T cell repertoires in COVID-19. Clones were sequenced by immunoSEQ multiplex PCR, and TCRdb holds only the in-frame ones, with some missing. The data hold 200,000 to 250,000 clones, with around 83% observed a single time. Material: peripheral blood. The receptors here all came from a woman of 80 years or more with COVID-19, enrolled during active disease. Both conserved end residues are part of each CDR3. The D gene is left open where the match is weak. Some rows have no size entry. The others give once, few or many, or a class for an expanded clone.

CDR3 DNA: TGTGCCAGCAGCCTCGAAGGGGGGGGAGCCAAAAACATTCAGTACTTC
CDR3 protein: CASSLEGGGAKNIQYF
V gene: TRBV3-1/TRBV3-2
clone size: NA
D gene: NA
J gene: TRBJ2-4

CDR3 DNA: TGTGCCACCAGCAGAGTGAGGGAGGGCAACTATGGCTACACCTTC
CDR3 protein: CATSRVREGNYGYTF
V gene: TRBV15
clone size: NA
D gene: NA
J gene: TRBJ1-2

CDR3 DNA: TGTGCCAGCAGCTTAGGCATGGCTAGCGGGAGAGGGGAGCAGTTCTTC
CDR3 protein: CASSLGMASGRGEQFF
V gene: TRBV13
clone size: NA
D gene: TRBD2
J gene: TRBJ2-1

CDR3 DNA: TGCAGTGCTAGTGGGGACACCCGGATCAGCAATCAGCCCCAGCATTTT
CDR3 protein: CSASGDTRISNQPQHF
V gene: TRBV20-1
clone size: NA
D gene: NA
J gene: TRBJ1-5

CDR3 DNA: TGTGCCAGCAGGTTACAGGTTCGCGGGGAGCTGTTTTTT
CDR3 protein: CASRLQVRGELFF
V gene: TRBV11-2
clone size: NA
D gene: NA
J gene: TRBJ2-2

CDR3 DNA: TGTGCCAGCAGTTACCGCCCGGGACAGACCACCGGGGAGCTGTTTTTT
CDR3 protein: CASSYRPGQTTGELFF
V gene: TRBV6-6
clone size: NA
D gene: TRBD1
J gene: TRBJ2-2

CDR3 DNA: TGTGCCAGCAGTTACGACTTGTACGAGCAGTACTTC
CDR3 protein: CASSYDLYEQYF
V gene: TRBV6-2/TRBV6-3
clone size: NA
D gene: NA
J gene: TRBJ2-7

CDR3 DNA: TGTGCCAGCAGTGTAACTGACAAAACCTACGAGCAGTACTTC
CDR3 protein: CASSVTDKTYEQYF
V gene: TRBV2
clone size: NA
D gene: NA
J gene: TRBJ2-7

CDR3 DNA: TGTGCCTGGAGTGTGGGACAGGGGGATCAGCCCCAGCATTTT
CDR3 protein: CAWSVGQGDQPQHF
V gene: TRBV30
clone size: NA
D gene: TRBD1
J gene: TRBJ1-5

CDR3 DNA: TGTGCCAGCAGCCATCCCGACAGGGATGATGGCTACACCTTC
CDR3 protein: CASSHPDRDDGYTF
V gene: TRBV4-2
clone size: NA
D gene: TRBD1
J gene: TRBJ1-2

CDR3 DNA: TGCGCCAGCAGCTACGGGGGTTTCTCTGGGGCCAACGTCCTGACTTTC
CDR3 protein: CASSYGGFSGANVLTF
V gene: TRBV5-1
clone size: once
D gene: NA
J gene: TRBJ2-6

CDR3 DNA: TGTGCCAGTACTTGGGGACTAGCGGGAGGAGGTGAGCAGTTCTTC
CDR3 protein: CASTWGLAGGGEQFF
V gene: TRBV19
clone size: NA
D gene: TRBD2
J gene: TRBJ2-1

CDR3 DNA: TGTGCCAGCAGTTCCCCAACTAGCGGGGATTACAATGAGCAGTTCTTC
CDR3 protein: CASSSPTSGDYNEQFF
V gene: TRBV6-5
clone size: NA
D gene: TRBD2
J gene: TRBJ2-1

CDR3 DNA: TGTGCCAGTAGTGCGGGACTGCTGAACACTGAAGCTTTCTTT
CDR3 protein: CASSAGLLNTEAFF
V gene: TRBV19
clone size: NA
D gene: NA
J gene: TRBJ1-1

CDR3 DNA: TGCGCCAGCAGTGGGGGACAGGGAAGCGGTCAGTACTTC
CDR3 protein: CASSGGQGSGQYF
V gene: TRBV10-1
clone size: NA
D gene: TRBD1
J gene: TRBJ2-4

CDR3 DNA: TGTGCCAGTTCTGACGGGGTTAGGCCCCAGCATTTT
CDR3 protein: CASSDGVRPQHF
V gene: TRBV19
clone size: NA
D gene: NA
J gene: TRBJ1-5

CDR3 DNA: TGTGCCACCAGCCGGACAGCTAACTATGGCTACACCTTC
CDR3 protein: CATSRTANYGYTF
V gene: TRBV3-1/TRBV3-2
clone size: NA
D gene: NA
J gene: TRBJ1-2

CDR3 DNA: TGTGCCAGCAGCTATCCCCCTTACAGCGAGCAGTACTTC
CDR3 protein: CASSYPPYSEQYF
V gene: TRBV5-4
clone size: NA
D gene: NA
J gene: TRBJ2-7

CDR3 DNA: TGTGCCAGCAGCTTGGCCAATCAGCCCCAGCATTTT
CDR3 protein: CASSLANQPQHF
V gene: TRBV7-8
clone size: NA
D gene: NA
J gene: TRBJ1-5

CDR3 DNA: TGCGCCAGCAGTCAATCGTCGGTTGTAACAGGGTGCCTGTGTGGCAATCAGCCCCAGCATTTT
CDR3 protein: CASSQSSVVTGCLCGNQPQHF
V gene: TRBV23-1
clone size: NA
D gene: NA
J gene: TRBJ1-5

CDR3 DNA: TGTGCCAGCAGTGATTGGCAGGAAGGGGGAGCTTTCTTT
CDR3 protein: CASSDWQEGGAFF
V gene: TRBV6-1
clone size: NA
D gene: NA
J gene: TRBJ1-1

CDR3 DNA: TGTGCCAGCAGCGTCTCTCAGACAGGGGCAGAGACCCAGTACTTC
CDR3 protein: CASSVSQTGAETQYF
V gene: TRBV11-2
clone size: NA
D gene: TRBD1
J gene: TRBJ2-5

CDR3 DNA: TGCGCCAGCAGCTTGGTGGCGGGAGTAGGCGATACGCAGTATTTT
CDR3 protein: CASSLVAGVGDTQYF
V gene: TRBV5-1
clone size: NA
D gene: TRBD2
J gene: TRBJ2-3

CDR3 DNA: TGTGCCAGCAGCTTAACAGGGGTTAATGAAAAACTGTTTTTT
CDR3 protein: CASSLTGVNEKLFF
V gene: TRBV28
clone size: NA
D gene: TRBD1
J gene: TRBJ1-4

CDR3 DNA: TGTGCCAGCAAGCGGAGCGGGGCCCCACAAGAGACCCAGTACTTC
CDR3 protein: CASKRSGAPQETQYF
V gene: TRBV2
clone size: NA
D gene: TRBD2
J gene: TRBJ2-5

CDR3 DNA: TGTGCCAGCAGCAACGCCCGGGACAGTAGGTTTGCTTTCTTT
CDR3 protein: CASSNARDSRFAFF
V gene: TRBV6-6
clone size: NA
D gene: TRBD1
J gene: TRBJ1-1

CDR3 DNA: TGTGCCAGTAGTACCAGACTTGGGGGGTACCAAGAGACCCAGTACTTC
CDR3 protein: CASSTRLGGYQETQYF
V gene: TRBV19
clone size: NA
D gene: NA
J gene: TRBJ2-5

CDR3 DNA: TGTGCCAGCAGCCCCCGACAGGGGATGGACACTGAAGCTTTCTTT
CDR3 protein: CASSPRQGMDTEAFF
V gene: TRBV7-6
clone size: NA
D gene: TRBD1
J gene: TRBJ1-1

CDR3 DNA: TGTGCCAGTAGTCGTATCGGACAGGGGGAAGAGACCCAGTACTTC
CDR3 protein: CASSRIGQGEETQYF
V gene: TRBV19
clone size: NA
D gene: TRBD1
J gene: TRBJ2-5

CDR3 DNA: TGTGCCAGCAGTTACTCGTACACGGGAAGGTTCTCTCCCTACGAGCAGTACTTC
CDR3 protein: CASSYSYTGRFSPYEQYF
V gene: TRBV6-2/TRBV6-3
clone size: NA
D gene: NA
J gene: TRBJ2-7

CDR3 DNA: TGCGCCAGCAGCCAAGACCCCGCCCAGGTCAGTGCTGAAGCTTTCTTT
CDR3 protein: CASSQDPAQVSAEAFF
V gene: TRBV4-1
clone size: NA
D gene: NA
J gene: TRBJ1-1

CDR3 DNA: TGTGCCAGCAGCCCGACAGTATCTGGGGCCAACGTCCTGACTTTC
CDR3 protein: CASSPTVSGANVLTF
V gene: TRBV7-3
clone size: NA
D gene: NA
J gene: TRBJ2-6

CDR3 DNA: TGTGCCAGTAGTATTTACCTGGGGCCTGGAAACACCATATATTTT
CDR3 protein: CASSIYLGPGNTIYF
V gene: TRBV19
clone size: NA
D gene: NA
J gene: TRBJ1-3

CDR3 DNA: TGTGCCAGCTCCCCGGACAGGGGCAGTTCACCCCTCCACTTT
CDR3 protein: CASSPDRGSSPLHF
V gene: TRBV18
clone size: NA
D gene: TRBD1
J gene: TRBJ1-6

CDR3 DNA: TGTGCCAGTAGTATAGACGGACAGGTCGGCTACGAGCAGTACTTC
CDR3 protein: CASSIDGQVGYEQYF
V gene: TRBV19
clone size: few
D gene: TRBD1
J gene: TRBJ2-7

CDR3 DNA: TGTGCCTGGAGCACCGGGAGTGGGAACACTGAAGCTTTCTTT
CDR3 protein: CAWSTGSGNTEAFF
V gene: TRBV30
clone size: NA
D gene: NA
J gene: TRBJ1-1

CDR3 DNA: TGTGCCAGTAGTTCACAAAGCGGGGGGGGAACCGGGGCCAACGTCCTGACTTTC
CDR3 protein: CASSSQSGGGTGANVLTF
V gene: TRBV19
clone size: NA
D gene: TRBD2
J gene: TRBJ2-6

CDR3 DNA: TGTGCCAGCAGCCCCCGGCAGGTTGGGAACACTGAAGCTTTCTTT
CDR3 protein: CASSPRQVGNTEAFF
V gene: TRBV7-8
clone size: NA
D gene: NA
J gene: TRBJ1-1

CDR3 DNA: TGTGCCAGCTCACGACAGGGGGCGCGTGAGACTGAAGCTTTCTTT
CDR3 protein: CASSRQGARETEAFF
V gene: TRBV18
clone size: NA
D gene: TRBD1
J gene: TRBJ1-1

CDR3 DNA: TGTGCCAGCAGCTTCGGGGGTAGGGACAGCCGGAGCTACACCTTC
CDR3 protein: CASSFGGRDSRSYTF
V gene: TRBV5-6
clone size: NA
D gene: TRBD1
J gene: TRBJ1-2

CDR3 DNA: TGTGCCAGCAGTTTATCCGGGACTGAGGATGAAGCTTTCTTT
CDR3 protein: CASSLSGTEDEAFF
V gene: TRBV27
clone size: once
D gene: NA
J gene: TRBJ1-1

CDR3 DNA: TGCAGCGTGCCGGGACTAGCTGGAGAGACCCAGTACTTC
CDR3 protein: CSVPGLAGETQYF
V gene: TRBV29-1
clone size: NA
D gene: TRBD2
J gene: TRBJ2-5

CDR3 DNA: TGCGCCAGCAGCCTCTGGGACAGGGGGTCGGACGAGCAGTACTTC
CDR3 protein: CASSLWDRGSDEQYF
V gene: TRBV5-1
clone size: NA
D gene: TRBD1
J gene: TRBJ2-7

CDR3 DNA: TGTGCCAGCAGCTGGCAGGGTGACTATGGCTACACCTTC
CDR3 protein: CASSWQGDYGYTF
V gene: TRBV7-9
clone size: NA
D gene: NA
J gene: TRBJ1-2

CDR3 DNA: TGTGCCAGCAGTAGGGGCGGGGGAGGAGGAAACACCATATATTTT
CDR3 protein: CASSRGGGGGNTIYF
V gene: TRBV6-5
clone size: NA
D gene: NA
J gene: TRBJ1-3

CDR3 DNA: TGTGCCAGCAGCAGGGGGGTGAACACTGAAGCTTTCTTT
CDR3 protein: CASSRGVNTEAFF
V gene: TRBV6-5
clone size: NA
D gene: TRBD1
J gene: TRBJ1-1

CDR3 DNA: TGTGCCAGCTTACAGGGGCGCAATCAGCCCCAGCATTTT
CDR3 protein: CASLQGRNQPQHF
V gene: TRBV18
clone size: NA
D gene: TRBD1
J gene: TRBJ1-5

CDR3 DNA: TGTGCCAGCAGCAAAGGGGGGACTAGCGGGACTATAACGTACAATGAGCAGTTCTTC
CDR3 protein: CASSKGGTSGTITYNEQFF
V gene: TRBV21-1
clone size: NA
D gene: NA
J gene: TRBJ2-1

CDR3 DNA: TGCGCCAGCAGCTTATTCGGGAAGTTAACAGATACGCAGTATTTT
CDR3 protein: CASSLFGKLTDTQYF
V gene: TRBV5-1
clone size: NA
D gene: NA
J gene: TRBJ2-3

CDR3 DNA: TGTGCCAGCAGCGTAGTTGCAGGGAACTATGGCTACACCTTC
CDR3 protein: CASSVVAGNYGYTF
V gene: TRBV9
clone size: NA
D gene: NA
J gene: TRBJ1-2

CDR3 DNA: TGTGCCAGCAGTGAACAGCGGACAGGGAGCAATCAGCCCCAGCATTTT
CDR3 protein: CASSEQRTGSNQPQHF
V gene: TRBV2
clone size: few
D gene: TRBD1
J gene: TRBJ1-5

CDR3 DNA: TGTGCCAGCAGCCCCGCTGGACTAGAGTACAATGAGCAGTTCTTC
CDR3 protein: CASSPAGLEYNEQFF
V gene: TRBV7-9
clone size: NA
D gene: TRBD2
J gene: TRBJ2-1

CDR3 DNA: TGTGCCAGCAGCCGGGACTCTAACTATGGCTACACCTTC
CDR3 protein: CASSRDSNYGYTF
V gene: TRBV25-1
clone size: NA
D gene: NA
J gene: TRBJ1-2

CDR3 DNA: TGTGCCACCCAAATACAGGAATCCTCCTACGAGCAGTACTTC
CDR3 protein: CATQIQESSYEQYF
V gene: TRBV6-5
clone size: NA
D gene: NA
J gene: TRBJ2-7

CDR3 DNA: TGTGCCAGCAACCAGGGCGACACCATATATTTT
CDR3 protein: CASNQGDTIYF
V gene: TRBV28
clone size: once
D gene: NA
J gene: TRBJ1-3

CDR3 DNA: TGTGCCTGGAGGGACATCTCGACAGGGGGCGACTATGGCTACACCTTC
CDR3 protein: CAWRDISTGGDYGYTF
V gene: TRBV30
clone size: once
D gene: TRBD1
J gene: TRBJ1-2

CDR3 DNA: TGTGCCAGCAGCTTGGAACCAGGGGCTGTTGGGGAGACCCAGTACTTC
CDR3 protein: CASSLEPGAVGETQYF
V gene: TRBV5-4
clone size: NA
D gene: NA
J gene: TRBJ2-5